The sequence of this T cell receptor beta chain was determined in a study of blood T cell repertoires in COVID-19. The overall study: The United States, Italy and Spain provided the acute and convalescent COVID-19 samples. T cells, B-cell-depleted T cells, or PBMCs provided the cDNA or gDNA that served as material.

Trimming left V 0 bases short and J 5 bases short, with 12 bases between. Germline values: CDR1 SGDLS, CDR2 YYNGEE. CDR3 size: 14 residues. As originally analysed: The assay estimated nucleated cells by amplifying reference gene primers. Produced via immunoSEQ multiplex PCR; TCRdb's table is partial and in-frame only. That table is the source of V, J and clone size, and D and trimming were worked out from the DNA. The sample records tens of thousands of clones, roughly four fifths being singletons. This clone was found a few times. The sample was peripheral blood. The genes are TRBV9 and TRBJ2-7, with D possibly TRBD2 on 6 matching bases. The sequence was collected from a human donor in a cohort sampled during active or convalescent COVID-19. DNA of the CDR3: TGTGCCAGCAGCGTAGGGCGGCTAGCGAACGAGCAGTACTTC. Encoded protein: CASSVGRLANEQYF.